The rows below give T cell receptor beta chains drawn from one sample of a study of shared clonotypes between healthy human individuals. This table comes from immunoSEQ multiplex PCR, and its TCRdb copy is limited to in-frame clones, with some not included. The table has fewer than 850,000 clones, around 90% seen once. Sequenced material: memory CD8+ T cells from PBMCs. Source of these receptors: a man aged 18 to 30 in good health. Some clones in this sample may be carry-over from other donors' samples. CDR3s include the opening cysteine and the closing phenylalanine or tryptophan. The D gene is left open where the match is weak. Size is stated for part of the rows, as once, few or many counts, or as a class when the clone is expanded.

V gene: TRBV2
J gene: TRBJ1-2
D gene: TRBD1
clone size: NA
CDR3 protein: CASSEALRDSPYGYTF
CDR3 DNA: TGTGCCAGCAGTGAAGCGCTTAGGGACAGCCCTTATGGCTACACCTTC

V gene: TRBV4-1
J gene: TRBJ2-2
D gene: NA
clone size: NA
CDR3 protein: CASSHRGVRDGTNTGELFF
CDR3 DNA: TGCGCCAGCAGCCACCGAGGGGTTCGGGACGGTACGAACACCGGGGAGCTGTTTTTT

V gene: TRBV7-9
J gene: TRBJ1-1
D gene: NA
clone size: few
CDR3 protein: CASSHLWGGGTEAFF
CDR3 DNA: TGTGCCAGCAGCCACCTATGGGGGGGCGGGACTGAAGCTTTCTTT

V gene: TRBV4-2
J gene: TRBJ1-1
D gene: NA
clone size: NA
CDR3 protein: CASSQGANTEAFF
CDR3 DNA: TGTGCCAGCAGCCAGGGGGCGAACACTGAAGCTTTCTTT

V gene: TRBV10-3
J gene: TRBJ2-7
D gene: NA
clone size: once
CDR3 protein: CATRTALDDEQYF
CDR3 DNA: TGTGCCACCCGGACAGCCTTGGACGACGAGCAGTACTTC

V gene: TRBV28
J gene: TRBJ2-3
D gene: TRBD2
clone size: NA
CDR3 protein: CASSWVAGGGGSVDTQYF
CDR3 DNA: TGTGCCAGCAGTTGGGTCGCGGGAGGAGGAGGTAGCGTGGATACGCAGTATTTT

V gene: TRBV7-9
J gene: TRBJ1-2
D gene: NA
clone size: NA
CDR3 protein: CASSLSGQQGAYGYTF
CDR3 DNA: TGTGCCAGCAGCTTATCCGGACAGCAAGGGGCCTATGGCTACACCTTC

V gene: TRBV28
J gene: TRBJ2-2
D gene: TRBD1
clone size: NA
CDR3 protein: CASSTPGTGAGELFF
CDR3 DNA: TGTGCCAGCAGTACCCCAGGCACAGGGGCCGGGGAGCTGTTTTTT

V gene: TRBV2
J gene: TRBJ1-1
D gene: NA
clone size: NA
CDR3 protein: CASNYAGQTNTEAFF
CDR3 DNA: TGTGCCAGCAATTATGCGGGTCAGACGAACACTGAAGCTTTCTTT

V gene: TRBV5-6
J gene: TRBJ2-1
D gene: NA
clone size: NA
CDR3 protein: CASSLVGRWTEQFF
CDR3 DNA: TGTGCCAGCAGCTTAGTAGGGAGGTGGACTGAGCAGTTCTTC

V gene: TRBV4-1
J gene: TRBJ1-2
D gene: NA
clone size: NA
CDR3 protein: CASSQVPSQELNGYTF
CDR3 DNA: TGCGCCAGCAGCCAAGTTCCATCCCAGGAGCTAAATGGCTACACCTTC

V gene: TRBV4-1
J gene: TRBJ2-5
D gene: NA
clone size: NA
CDR3 protein: CASSQGGRPQETQYF
CDR3 DNA: TGCGCCAGCAGCCAAGGGGGGCGGCCCCAAGAGACCCAGTACTTC

V gene: TRBV7-9
J gene: TRBJ2-7
D gene: NA
clone size: NA
CDR3 protein: CATSRGSYEQYF
CDR3 DNA: TGTGCCACATCTAGGGGTTCCTACGAGCAGTACTTC

V gene: TRBV15
J gene: TRBJ2-7
D gene: TRBD2
clone size: once
CDR3 protein: CATSNRLAGGIRYEQYF
CDR3 DNA: TGTGCCACCAGCAATCGACTAGCGGGAGGGATCCGCTACGAGCAGTACTTC

V gene: TRBV2
J gene: TRBJ1-3
D gene: NA
clone size: few
CDR3 protein: CASSEDQASSGNTIYF
CDR3 DNA: TGTGCCAGCAGTGAAGACCAGGCAAGCTCTGGAAACACCATATATTTT

V gene: TRBV27
J gene: TRBJ2-5
D gene: TRBD2
clone size: once
CDR3 protein: CASSPIAGRGQETQYF
CDR3 DNA: TGTGCCAGCAGTCCAATAGCGGGGAGGGGTCAAGAGACCCAGTACTTC

V gene: TRBV27
J gene: TRBJ2-7
D gene: NA
clone size: NA
CDR3 protein: CASSLMPGIHEQYF
CDR3 DNA: TGTGCCAGCAGTTTAATGCCGGGAATCCACGAGCAGTACTTC

V gene: TRBV7-6
J gene: TRBJ2-3
D gene: NA
clone size: NA
CDR3 protein: CASSLEAPSTDTQYF
CDR3 DNA: TGTGCCAGCAGCCTTGAGGCCCCTAGCACAGATACGCAGTATTTT

V gene: TRBV6-1
J gene: TRBJ2-7
D gene: NA
clone size: NA
CDR3 protein: CASSEGGWNYEQYF
CDR3 DNA: TGTGCCAGCAGTGAAGGAGGGTGGAACTACGAGCAGTACTTC

V gene: TRBV7-9
J gene: TRBJ2-1
D gene: TRBD2
clone size: NA
CDR3 protein: CASSIGLAGYNEQFF
CDR3 DNA: TGTGCCAGCAGCATCGGACTAGCGGGGTACAATGAGCAGTTCTTC

V gene: TRBV28
J gene: TRBJ1-1
D gene: TRBD1
clone size: NA
CDR3 protein: CASSLWGSGQDLLNTEAFF
CDR3 DNA: TGTGCCAGCAGTTTATGGGGATCGGGACAGGACCTTTTGAACACTGAAGCTTTCTTT

V gene: TRBV19
J gene: TRBJ1-1
D gene: NA
clone size: NA
CDR3 protein: CASSGYRANTEAFF
CDR3 DNA: TGTGCCAGTAGTGGGTACAGGGCGAACACTGAAGCTTTCTTT

V gene: TRBV4-1
J gene: TRBJ2-7
D gene: NA
clone size: NA
CDR3 protein: CASSQSGGYDREQYF
CDR3 DNA: TGCGCCAGCAGCCAATCGGGTGGATACGACAGGGAGCAGTACTTC

V gene: TRBV7-9
J gene: TRBJ2-2
D gene: NA
clone size: once
CDR3 protein: CASSYPLHTGELFF
CDR3 DNA: TGTGCCAGCAGCTACCCCCTACACACCGGGGAGCTGTTTTTT

V gene: TRBV15
J gene: TRBJ2-7
D gene: NA
clone size: NA
CDR3 protein: CATRPDTASEQYF
CDR3 DNA: TGTGCCACTAGACCCGACACTGCTTCCGAGCAGTACTTC

V gene: TRBV28
J gene: TRBJ2-3
D gene: TRBD2
clone size: NA
CDR3 protein: CASSPHWTSGTITDTQYF
CDR3 DNA: TGTGCCAGCAGTCCACATTGGACTAGCGGAACAATTACAGATACGCAGTATTTT

V gene: TRBV7-9
J gene: TRBJ2-3
D gene: NA
clone size: NA
CDR3 protein: CASSPPAGATQYF
CDR3 DNA: TGTGCCAGCAGCCCTCCTGCGGGCGCCACGCAGTATTTT

V gene: TRBV9
J gene: TRBJ2-7
D gene: NA
clone size: once
CDR3 protein: CASSVSDSSYEQYF
CDR3 DNA: TGTGCCAGCAGCGTATCCGACAGCTCCTACGAGCAGTACTTC

V gene: TRBV28
J gene: TRBJ2-7
D gene: TRBD2
clone size: NA
CDR3 protein: CASSPPTSGLSYEQYF
CDR3 DNA: TGTGCCAGCAGTCCCCCCACTAGCGGGCTCTCCTACGAGCAGTACTTC

V gene: TRBV11-1
J gene: TRBJ2-5
D gene: TRBD2
clone size: once
CDR3 protein: CASSLVGTSMETQYF
CDR3 DNA: TGTGCCAGCAGCTTAGTGGGGACTAGCATGGAGACCCAGTACTTC

V gene: TRBV19
J gene: TRBJ1-1
D gene: TRBD1
clone size: NA
CDR3 protein: CASSIRDSWNTEAFF
CDR3 DNA: TGTGCCAGTAGTATCCGGGACAGTTGGAACACTGAAGCTTTCTTT

V gene: TRBV11-2
J gene: TRBJ2-3
D gene: NA
clone size: NA
CDR3 protein: CASSSDGSPASTDTQYF
CDR3 DNA: TGTGCCAGCAGCTCAGATGGGTCTCCAGCTAGCACAGATACGCAGTATTTT